One sample yielded the 22 T cell receptor beta chains listed below, sequenced in a study of T cell responses to AZD1222 COVID-19 vaccine. The method was immunoSEQ multiplex PCR; TCRdb's version includes in-frame clones alone and lacks a portion of them. The top ten clones hold 7% to 8.5% of a sample with 60,000 to 100,000 clones, about 91% of them seen once. The sequencing used peripheral blood, collected on day 0 of MenACWY control vaccination. Source of these receptors: an adult in good health.

This rearrangement joins TRBV24-1 to TRBJ2-5, with 10 bases lining up with TRBD1. With V trimmed by 0 bases and J by 3 bases, 3 bases remained unmatched. This CDR3 contains 16 residues. Germline CDR1 is KGHDR and CDR2 is SFDVKD. CDR3: CATSDLPGTGEETQYF. The CDR3 DNA follows: TGTGCCACCAGTGATTTGCCCGGGACAGGGGAAGAGACCCAGTACTTC.

The CDR3 DNA follows: TGCGCCAGCAGCTTGAGCACAGGGGGTGAGCAGTTCTTC. It yields the protein CASSLSTGGEQFF. The V gene is TRBV5-1, the J gene TRBJ2-1; 8 nucleotides align to TRBD1. CDR3 length: 13 residues. V lost 1 base, J lost 9 bases, and 3 bases stayed unmatched. Germline V gene sequence: CDR1 SGHRS, CDR2 YFSETQ. The variable domain in full, with the rest retrieved from reference TRBV5-1 and TRBJ2-1, is KAGVTQTPRYLIKTRGQQVTLSCSPISGHRSVSWYQQTPGQGLQFLFEYFSETQRNKGNFPGRFSGRQFSNSRSEMNVSTLELGDSALYLCASSLSTGGEQFFGPGTRLTVL.

The chain uses TRBV10-1 and TRBJ2-3; 11 bases match TRBD2. Germline CDR1 and CDR2: WNHNN and SYGVQD (reference sequence). There are 16 residues in the CDR3. The junction had 6 bases not matched to a gene; V was cut back by 2 bases and J by 5 bases. CDR3 bases: TGCGCCAGCAGTGAGGCTAGCGGGAGGAGTGGAGATACGCAGTATTTT. This encodes CASSEASGRSGDTQYF.

The chain links TRBV18 to TRBJ2-5; D ambiguous. Trimming removed 3 bases at V and 0 bases at J, with 5 bases between. Germline loops: CDR1 KGHSH, CDR2 LQKENI. The CDR3 runs 13 residues. CDR3 nucleotides: TGTGCCAGCTCACCTTCAGACCAAGAGACCCAGTACTTC. Protein sequence: CASSPSDQETQYF.

The chain is built from TRBV6-5 and TRBJ2-5; the match to TRBD1 covers 7 bases. This CDR3 spans 14 amino acids. Per germline, CDR1 MNHEY and CDR2 SVGAGI. V lost 5 bases to trimming and J lost 2 bases; unmatched junction nucleotides: 5. DNA for the CDR3: TGTGCCAGCAGTCGACAGGGCCCACAAGAGACCCAGTACTTC. Amino acid sequence: CASSRQGPQETQYF.

The V and J genes are TRBV4-3 and TRBJ2-2; 9 nucleotides align to TRBD1. CDR3 size: 15 residues. Germline trimming cut 4 bases from V and 6 bases from J; bases unmatched to any gene: 6. Germline assignment: CDR1 LGHNA and CDR2 YSLEER. CDR3 in amino acids: CASSLRQGEPGELFF. In DNA, the CDR3 is TGCGCCAGCAGCCTGAGACAGGGGGAGCCCGGGGAGCTGTTTTTT.

The rearrangement joins TRBV7-2 to TRBJ1-4; possibly TRBD1 for D (5 bases). V lost 3 bases to trimming and J lost 1 base, with 9 bases between them. This CDR3 is built from 15 residues. Germline-derived CDR1 and CDR2 are SGHTA and FQGNSA. CDR3 region: CASSFGGKTNEKLFF. The CDR3 bases are TGTGCCAGCAGCTTTGGGGGTAAAACTAATGAAAAACTGTTTTTT.

The chain uses TRBV7-8 and TRBJ1-6; D is uncertain. The V and J ends lost 5 bases and 8 bases respectively, with 19 bases between them. The CDR3 loop spans 16 amino acids. Germline CDR1 is SGHVS and CDR2 is FQNEAQ. The CDR3 DNA follows: TGTGCCAGCAGCAACGCCCGGTCGGATCGAGATTCACCCCTCCACTTT. Protein sequence: CASSNARSDRDSPLHF.

This rearrangement joins TRBV11-3 to TRBJ2-3; D not certain. The CDR3 sequence is 16 residues long. The ends were cut back, 4 bases at V and 5 bases at J, with 19 bases in the middle. The V gene's germline CDR1 is SGHNT and CDR2 YENEEA. The CDR3, as DNA: TGTGCCAGCAGCTCAAGAGATAGTCCCGGTAAAGATACGCAGTATTTT. This translates into CASSSRDSPGKDTQYF.

The V gene is TRBV10-1, the J gene TRBJ2-2, with no clear D. Trimming removed 2 bases from V and 6 bases from J, with 7 bases in between. Germline-derived CDR1 and CDR2 are WNHNN and SYGVQD (reference sequence). The CDR3 has 13 amino acids. Here the CDR3 DNA reads TGCGCCAGCAGTGAGAGGAATCCCGGGGAGCTGTTTTTT. Translating it yields CASSERNPGELFF.

The chain combines TRBV9 with TRBJ2-1; maybe TRBD1 (6 bases). This CDR3 is 12 amino acids long. The germline V gene has CDR1 SGDLS and CDR2 YYNGEE. Trimming stripped 1 base from V and 7 bases from J, with 6 bases between. The CDR3 region has the DNA TGTGCCAGCAGCGTACAGGGGAATGAGCAGTTCTTC. Amino acid sequence: CASSVQGNEQFF. The whole variable domain, remainder taken from reference TRBV9 and TRBJ2-1, is DSGVTQTPKHLITATGQRVTLRCSPRSGDLSVYWYQQSLDQGLQFLIQYYNGEERAKGNILERFSAQQFPDLHSELNLSSLELGDSALYFCASSVQGNEQFFGPGTRLTVL.

The chain recombines TRBV30 with TRBJ1-1, with D tentatively TRBD1 (5 bases). Trimming pared 0 bases from V and 4 bases from J, leaving 9 bases between. The CDR3 totals 13 residues. Germline-derived CDR1 and CDR2 are GTSNPN and SVGIG (reference sequence). The CDR3 DNA is TGTGCCTGGAGTGTAGCAGGGACCACTGAAGCTTTCTTT. The encoded protein is CAWSVAGTTEAFF.

The rearrangement links TRBV10-3 to TRBJ1-5, with D hard to call. The V gene's germline CDR1 is ENHRY and CDR2 SYGVKD. The length of the CDR3 is 12 residues. V was trimmed by 2 bases and J by 5 bases, leaving 4 bases between them. The DNA of the CDR3 is TGTGCCATCAGTGAGACAGATCAGCCCCAGCATTTT. As protein: CAISETDQPQHF.

This clone showed up just once. The rearrangement uses TRBV6-2 or TRBV6-3 and TRBJ1-4; a possible D gene is TRBD1 (6 bases). This CDR3 is 16 amino acids long. Trimming stripped 2 bases from V and 5 bases from J, with 15 bases between. The V gene's germline CDR1 is MNHEY and CDR2 SVGEGT. DNA of the CDR3: TGTGCCAGCAGTTACGCCGCGGACAGTTTAAATGAAAAACTGTTTTTT. Amino acid sequence: CASSYAADSLNEKLFF.

The rearrangement uses TRBV28 and TRBJ1-2; D is ambiguous. The CDR3 is made up of 13 amino acids. CDR1 is MDHEN and CDR2 is SYDVKM in the germline V gene. The V gene lost 2 bases and the J gene lost 3 bases, with 7 bases spanning the gap. The CDR3 loop reads CASSLNPDYGYTF. CDR3 bases: TGTGCCAGCAGTTTAAATCCTGACTATGGCTACACCTTC.

The chain combines TRBV28 with TRBJ1-6; D unresolved. This CDR3 has 18 amino acids. In germline, CDR1 is MDHEN, CDR2 SYDVKM. V was trimmed by 7 bases and J by 0 bases, leaving 19 bases between them. The CDR3 reads CASTQKFAGSSYNSPLHF. The DNA for the CDR3 is TGTGCCAGCACTCAAAAATTCGCGGGGAGCTCCTATAATTCACCCCTCCACTTT.

This chain links TRBV18 with TRBJ2-5, with D unclear. Germline loops: CDR1 KGHSH, CDR2 LQKENI. V lost 4 bases and J 1 base, leaving 7 bases between the germline ends. The length of the CDR3 is 13 residues. In nucleotides, the CDR3 is TGTGCCAGCTCACGGGCTACCCAAGAGACCCAGTACTTC. Its translation is CASSRATQETQYF.

The chain has TRBV5-4 and TRBJ2-7; TRBD1 agrees at 7 bases. With 4 bases clipped from V and 6 bases from J, the junction kept 7 bases outside the gene matches. This CDR3 comprises 13 residues. Germline V gene lookup returns CDR1 SGHNT and CDR2 YYREEE (reference sequence). CDR3 residues: CASSRDSHSEQYF. CDR3 DNA sequence: TGTGCCAGCAGCCGGGACAGCCATTCCGAGCAGTACTTC.

The chain recombines TRBV27 with TRBJ2-1, with D maybe TRBD1 (5 bases). Germline values: CDR1 MNHEY, CDR2 SMNVEV (reference sequence). This CDR3 comprises 14 residues. Between the trimmed V and J ends, which lost 4 bases and 7 bases, there was a span of 14 bases. DNA of the CDR3: TGTGCCAGCAGTTCTGGTAAAGGGGATAATGAGCAGTTCTTC. Its protein is CASSSGKGDNEQFF.

V usage is TRBV7-2 and J usage is TRBJ1-2; D is ambiguous. In germline, CDR1 is SGHTA, CDR2 FQGNSA. Trimming took 5 bases from V and 0 from J, leaving 7 bases between them. The CDR3 has 13 residues. The CDR3 sequence: CASSPYPNYGYTF. The CDR3 DNA follows: TGTGCCAGCAGCCCCTATCCTAACTATGGCTACACCTTC.

The chain is built from TRBV15 and TRBJ2-7, with 9 bases identical to TRBD1. The CDR3 extends over 16 amino acids. The V gene end was trimmed by 1 base and the J gene end by 3 bases; junction bases not matched to a gene: 7. Per germline, CDR1 LNHNV and CDR2 YYDKDF (reference sequence). The DNA of the CDR3 is TGTGCCACCAGCAGAGGGTCGGGGACAGGGTACTACGAGCAGTACTTC. Translated, it gives CATSRGSGTGYYEQYF. The complete variable domain, with remaining parts taken from reference TRBV15 and TRBJ2-7, reads DAMVIQNPRYQVTQFGKPVTLSCSQTLNHNVMYWYQQKSSQAPKLLFHYYDKDFNNEADTPDNFQSRRPNTSFCFLDIRSPGLGDTAMYLCATSRGSGTGYYEQYFGPGTRLTVT.

V is TRBV5-5 and J is TRBJ2-1; 16 nucleotides agree with TRBD2. V shed 0 bases, J shed 8 bases, and the junction held 2 bases outside the gene matches. CDR3 length equals 16 residues. Germline V CDR1 and CDR2: SGHKS, YYEKEE (reference sequence). CDR3 sequence reads: CASSLEGTSGRDEQFF. The CDR3, as DNA: TGTGCCAGCAGCTTGGAGGGGACTAGCGGGAGGGATGAGCAGTTCTTC.